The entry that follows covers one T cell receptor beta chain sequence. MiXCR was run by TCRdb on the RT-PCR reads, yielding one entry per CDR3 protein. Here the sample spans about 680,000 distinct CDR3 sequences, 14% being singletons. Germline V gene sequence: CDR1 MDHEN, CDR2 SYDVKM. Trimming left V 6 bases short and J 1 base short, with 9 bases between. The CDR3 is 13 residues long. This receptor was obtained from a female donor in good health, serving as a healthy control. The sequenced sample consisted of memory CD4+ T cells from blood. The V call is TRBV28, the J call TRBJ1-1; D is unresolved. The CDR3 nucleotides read TGTGCCAGCAGGGCCCTCCAGAACACTGAAGCTTTCTTT. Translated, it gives CASRALQNTEAFF.